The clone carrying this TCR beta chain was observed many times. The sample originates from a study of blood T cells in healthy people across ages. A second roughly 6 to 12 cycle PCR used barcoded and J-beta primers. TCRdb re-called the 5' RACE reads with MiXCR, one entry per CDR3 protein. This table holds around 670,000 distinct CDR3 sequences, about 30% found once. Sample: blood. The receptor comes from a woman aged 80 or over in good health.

CDR3 sequence reads: CASSSLGQGGSYEQYF. In nucleotides, the CDR3 is TGTGCCAGCAGCTCCCTAGGGCAGGGGGGCTCCTACGAGCAGTACTTC. The rearrangement links TRBV9 to TRBJ2-7; perhaps TRBD1 as D (7 bases). The germline gives CDR1 SGDLS, CDR2 YYNGEE. CDR3 length: 16 residues. V lost 4 bases and J 0 bases, leaving 17 bases between the germline ends. The full variable domain, rest sourced from reference TRBV9 and TRBJ2-7, is DSGVTQTPKHLITATGQRVTLRCSPRSGDLSVYWYQQSLDQGLQFLIQYYNGEERAKGNILERFSAQQFPDLHSELNLSSLELGDSALYFCASSSLGQGGSYEQYFGPGTRLTVT.